The 13 T cell receptor beta chains below all came from one sample that was sequenced in a study of beta chain features in type 1 diabetes. What was sequenced were expressed TCRB transcripts, since all of the isolated RNA had been reverse transcribed. TCRdb's table, derived via immunoSEQ multiplex PCR, lists solely in-frame clones and lacks some. The repertoire holds 150,000 to 200,000 clones, with around 9% as singletons. Study-wide results and caveats: Shortening of TCRB CDR3s, moderate but significant, appeared in all four CD4+ subsets of Type 1 diabetes patients.

No antigen has been identified for these receptors. The specimen was central memory CD4+ T cells from blood. The receptors here all came from a woman under 40 with type 1 diabetes.

This clone was seen a handful of times. This chain connects TRBV7-2 to TRBJ2-7; the match to TRBD2 covers 8 bases. Germline V gene lookup returns CDR1 SGHTA and CDR2 FQGNSA. There are 15 residues in the CDR3. The J segment lost 2 bases and the V segment lost 5 bases, leaving 8 bases of the junction unmatched. The CDR3 spells CASSPSRRGAYEQYF. The DNA for the CDR3 is TGTGCCAGCAGCCCATCCAGGCGGGGGGCCTACGAGCAGTACTTC. Based on the CDR3 plus reference TRBV7-2 and TRBJ2-7, the full variable domain is GAGVSQSPSNKVTEKGKDVELRCDPISGHTALYWYRQSLGQGLEFLIYFQGNSAPDKSGLPSDRFSAERTGGSVSTLTIQRTQQEDSAVYLCASSPSRRGAYEQYFGPGTRLTVT.

This clone was counted a few times. The chain combines TRBV5-6 with TRBJ1-4; D remains ambiguous. Trimming left V 1 base short and J 2 bases short, with 6 bases between. CDR1 is SGHDT, CDR2 YYEEEE, per germline. The length of the CDR3 is 14 residues. As DNA, the CDR3 is TGTGCCAGCAGCTTGTCGGTTACTAATGAAAAACTGTTTTTT. This translates into CASSLSVTNEKLFF. Looking up the rest from reference TRBV5-6 and TRBJ1-4 gives the full variable domain: DAGVTQSPTHLIKTRGQQVTLRCSPKSGHDTVSWYQQALGQGPQFIFQYYEEEERQRGNFPDRFSGHQFPNYSSELNVNALLLGDSALYLCASSLSVTNEKLFFGSGTQLSVL.

This clone was found a few times. The CDR3 DNA follows: TGTGCCAGCAGCGTAGCGTTGTTGAGTGGAGGGCTTGTAGGGGAGCTGTTTTTT. It yields the protein CASSVALLSGGLVGELFF. J is TRBJ2-2 and V is TRBV9; D may be TRBD2 (6 bases). With 0 bases removed from V and 8 bases from J, the gap between germline ends came to 23 bases. CDR1 SGDLS and CDR2 YYNGEE come from the germline V gene. This CDR3 contains 18 residues.

The chain is built from TRBV28 and TRBJ2-5; 7 nucleotides line up with TRBD2. Germline V gene lookup returns CDR1 MDHEN and CDR2 SYDVKM. The CDR3 extends over 13 amino acids. Unmatched junction bases numbered 2, after V lost 6 bases and J lost 1 base. CDR3 DNA: TGTGCCAGCAGAGGGAGGGCCCAAGAGACCCAGTACTTC. As protein: CASRGRAQETQYF.

The genes are TRBV27 and TRBJ2-4; no firm D call. CDR1 is MNHEY, CDR2 SMNVEV, per germline (reference sequence). Trimming stripped 5 bases from V and 1 base from J, with 12 bases between. This CDR3 spans 15 amino acids. CDR3 in DNA: TGTGCCAGCAGTCACCGACGGGTGGCCAAAAACATTCAGTACTTC. Translation: CASSHRRVAKNIQYF.

This rearrangement joins TRBV5-1 to TRBJ2-1; no firm D call. CDR1 is SGHRS and CDR2 is YFSETQ in the germline V gene. This CDR3 has 15 amino acids. Trimming stripped 1 base from V and 7 bases from J, with 15 bases between. The CDR3 bases are TGCGCCAGCAGCTTGCCGAGGTCGGAGCTTAATGAGCAGTTCTTC. Its protein product is CASSLPRSELNEQFF. Looking up the rest from reference TRBV5-1 and TRBJ2-1 gives the full variable domain: KAGVTQTPRYLIKTRGQQVTLSCSPISGHRSVSWYQQTPGQGLQFLFEYFSETQRNKGNFPGRFSGRQFSNSRSEMNVSTLELGDSALYLCASSLPRSELNEQFFGPGTRLTVL.

This clone was seen a handful of times. As DNA, the CDR3 is TGTGCCAGCTCAACCGGGACAGGGGTTGGAAACACCATATATTTT. Its translation: CASSTGTGVGNTIYF. The chain links TRBV18 to TRBJ1-3, with 10 bases lining up with TRBD1. This CDR3 has 15 amino acids. With 5 bases clipped from V and 3 bases from J, the junction kept 4 bases outside the gene matches. In germline, CDR1 is KGHSH, CDR2 LQKENI. The whole variable domain, remainder taken from reference TRBV18 and TRBJ1-3, is NAGVMQNPRHLVRRRGQEARLRCSPMKGHSHVYWYRQLPEEGLKFMVYLQKENIIDESGMPKERFSAEFPKEGPSILRIQQVVRGDSAAYFCASSTGTGVGNTIYFGEGSWLTVV.

Ten or more counts support this clone. This sequence joins TRBV5-4 and TRBJ2-7, with D perhaps TRBD1 (6 bases). Germline CDR1 SGHNT, CDR2 YYREEE (reference sequence). Trimming pared 1 base from V and 4 bases from J, leaving 9 bases between. The CDR3 contains 13 residues. The CDR3 region has the DNA TGTGCCAGCAGCTTGCAGGACAGTTACGAGCAGTACTTC. This codes for CASSLQDSYEQYF.

This clone was recorded many times. V is TRBV11-2 and J is TRBJ2-1; no clear D gene. The germline gives CDR1 SGHAT, CDR2 FQNNGV. This CDR3 comprises 13 residues. Deletions cut 1 base from V and 6 bases from J, with 7 bases between. The CDR3 DNA reads as TGTGCCAGCAGCTTAGGAGTCTCCAATGAGCAGTTCTTC. Translated, it gives CASSLGVSNEQFF.

The rearrangement uses TRBV5-1 and TRBJ2-2; TRBD1 matches 8 bases. Germline V gene lookup returns CDR1 SGHRS and CDR2 YFSETQ. V was pared by 4 bases and J by 3 bases, with 2 bases of the junction left unmatched. The CDR3 length is 14 residues. The CDR3 DNA sequence: TGCGCCAGCAGCCCGGGACAGGACACCGGGGAGCTGTTTTTT. Its translation: CASSPGQDTGELFF.

This chain links TRBV29-1 with TRBJ2-5, with D possibly TRBD1 on 6 matching bases. The CDR3 sequence is 13 residues long. From germline, CDR1 is SQVTM and CDR2 ANQGSEA. In DNA, the CDR3 is TGCAGTAGCCAGGGGCTGTATGATGAGACCCAGTACTTC. The encoded protein is CSSQGLYDETQYF.

The DNA of the CDR3 is TGTGCCAGCAGTGCTCCTGGACAGGGCTCCTACGAGCAGTACTTC. Its protein is CASSAPGQGSYEQYF. This chain uses TRBV28 with TRBJ2-7; 8 nucleotides agree with TRBD1. CDR1 is MDHEN, CDR2 SYDVKM, per germline. The CDR3 has 15 residues. V dropped 5 bases and J dropped 0; count of bases not matched to a gene: 6.

The J gene is TRBJ2-3, the V gene TRBV5-5; 7 positions match TRBD2. CDR1 and CDR2 from the germline V gene are SGHKS and YYEKEE (reference sequence). CDR3 length equals 14 residues. With 2 bases clipped from V and 6 bases from J, the junction kept 6 bases outside the gene matches. The CDR3 DNA reads TGTGCCAGCAGCTTTACGGGAGGAGGGGATACGCAGTATTTT. Translation gives CASSFTGGGDTQYF.